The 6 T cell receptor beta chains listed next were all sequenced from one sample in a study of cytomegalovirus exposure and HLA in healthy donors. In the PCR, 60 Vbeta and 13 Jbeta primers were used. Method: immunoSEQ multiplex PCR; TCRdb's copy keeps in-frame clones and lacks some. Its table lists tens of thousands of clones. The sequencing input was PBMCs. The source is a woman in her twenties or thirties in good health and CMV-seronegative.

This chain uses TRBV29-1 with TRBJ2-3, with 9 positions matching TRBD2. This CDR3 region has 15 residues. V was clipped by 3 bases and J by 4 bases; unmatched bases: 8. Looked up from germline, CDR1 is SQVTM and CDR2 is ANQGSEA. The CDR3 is CSVEGLAGVPDTQYF. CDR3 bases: TGCAGCGTTGAGGGACTAGCTGGGGTTCCAGATACGCAGTATTTT.

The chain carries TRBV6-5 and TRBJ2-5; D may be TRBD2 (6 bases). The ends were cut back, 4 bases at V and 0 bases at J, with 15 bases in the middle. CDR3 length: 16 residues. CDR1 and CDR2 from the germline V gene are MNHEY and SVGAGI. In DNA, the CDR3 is TGTGCCAGCAGTTTAACGGGGGTTGAGTACCAAGAGACCCAGTACTTC. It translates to CASSLTGVEYQETQYF.

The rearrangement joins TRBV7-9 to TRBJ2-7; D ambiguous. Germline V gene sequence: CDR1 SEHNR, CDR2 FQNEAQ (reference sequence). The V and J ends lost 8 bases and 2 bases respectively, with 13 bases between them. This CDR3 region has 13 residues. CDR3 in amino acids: CASVAESAYEQYF. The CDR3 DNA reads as TGTGCCAGCGTGGCGGAGAGCGCCTACGAGCAGTACTTC.

The CDR3 protein is CASSPRPPGGGETQYF. CDR3 DNA: TGTGCCAGCAGCCCCAGGCCCCCGGGGGGCGGAGAGACCCAGTACTTC. The chain uses TRBV7-9 and TRBJ2-5, with D maybe TRBD2 (7 bases). Germline CDR1 and CDR2: SEHNR and FQNEAQ (reference sequence). The length of the CDR3 is 16 residues. V dropped 5 bases and J dropped 4 bases, with 20 bases sitting between them.

The DNA for the CDR3 is TGCGCCAGCAGCCTTTTTAGCGGGACGAACAATGAGCAGTTCTTC. Protein: CASSLFSGTNNEQFF. The V call is TRBV4-1, the J call TRBJ2-1; 8 nucleotides align to TRBD2. Germline lookup yields CDR1 MGHRA and CDR2 YSYEKL. The CDR3 has 15 residues. V dropped 4 bases and J dropped 5; count of bases not matched to a gene: 7.

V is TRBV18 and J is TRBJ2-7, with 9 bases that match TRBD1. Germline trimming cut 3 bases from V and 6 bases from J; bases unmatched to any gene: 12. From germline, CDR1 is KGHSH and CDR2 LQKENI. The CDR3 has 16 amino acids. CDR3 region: CASSPARQGGLGEQYF. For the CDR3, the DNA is TGTGCCAGCTCACCCGCACGACAGGGGGGTTTGGGCGAGCAGTACTTC.